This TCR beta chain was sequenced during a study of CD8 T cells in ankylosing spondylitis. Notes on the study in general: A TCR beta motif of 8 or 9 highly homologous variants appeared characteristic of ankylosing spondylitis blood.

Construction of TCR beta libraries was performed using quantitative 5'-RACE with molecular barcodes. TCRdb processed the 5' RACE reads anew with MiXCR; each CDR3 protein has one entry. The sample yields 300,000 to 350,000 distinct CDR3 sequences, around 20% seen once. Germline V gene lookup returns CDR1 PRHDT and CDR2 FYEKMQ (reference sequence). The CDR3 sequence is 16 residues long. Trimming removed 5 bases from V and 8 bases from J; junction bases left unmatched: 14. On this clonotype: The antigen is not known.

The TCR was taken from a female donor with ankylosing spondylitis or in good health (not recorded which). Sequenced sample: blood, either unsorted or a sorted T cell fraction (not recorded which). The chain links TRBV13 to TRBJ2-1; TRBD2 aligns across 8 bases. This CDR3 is CASSPAGRATEDEQFF. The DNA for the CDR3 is TGTGCCAGCAGCCCGGCCGGGAGGGCGACTGAGGATGAGCAGTTCTTC.